This TCR beta chain was obtained from a study of blood T cell repertoires in COVID-19. Study background: Samples representing acute and convalescent COVID-19 were sourced from the United States, Italy and Spain. The analysed material was cDNA or gDNA that came from T cells, B-cell-depleted T cells, or PBMCs.

The germline gives CDR1 SGDLS, CDR2 YYNGEE. CDR3 length: 14 residues. The V segment lost 5 bases and the J segment 10 bases; nucleotides outside the gene matches: 9. Authors' processing steps: The authors estimated nucleated cell counts from reference gene primer amplification. Profiled with immunoSEQ multiplex PCR; TCRdb holds only in-frame clones, not every one. V and J calls and clone size follow that table, whereas D and trimming were derived from the DNA. The sample has 120,000 or so clones; about 89% are singletons. The origin of this receptor is a woman in her fifties or sixties with acute or convalescent COVID-19. The chain is built from TRBV9 and TRBJ1-1; 12 nucleotides match TRBD1. The sequencing sample was made of peripheral blood. CDR3 nucleotide sequence: TGTGCCAGCAGTGTCGGGACAGGGGGCGCATCAGCTTTCTTT. Translating it yields CASSVGTGGASAFF.